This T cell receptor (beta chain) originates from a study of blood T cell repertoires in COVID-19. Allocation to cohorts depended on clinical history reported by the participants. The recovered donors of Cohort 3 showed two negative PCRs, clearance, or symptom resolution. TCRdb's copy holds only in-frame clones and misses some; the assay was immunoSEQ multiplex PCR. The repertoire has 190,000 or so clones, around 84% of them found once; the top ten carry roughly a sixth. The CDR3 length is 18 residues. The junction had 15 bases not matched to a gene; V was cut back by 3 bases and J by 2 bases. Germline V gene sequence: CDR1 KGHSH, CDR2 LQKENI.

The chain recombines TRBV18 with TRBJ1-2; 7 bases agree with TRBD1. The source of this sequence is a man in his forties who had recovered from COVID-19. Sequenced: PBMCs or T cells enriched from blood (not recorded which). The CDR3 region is CASSPRPGQLPDNYGYTF. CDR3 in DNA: TGTGCCAGCTCACCCCGGCCGGGACAGCTCCCCGACAACTATGGCTACACCTTC. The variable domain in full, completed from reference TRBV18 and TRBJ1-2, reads NAGVMQNPRHLVRRRGQEARLRCSPMKGHSHVYWYRQLPEEGLKFMVYLQKENIIDESGMPKERFSAEFPKEGPSILRIQQVVRGDSAAYFCASSPRPGQLPDNYGYTFGSGTRLTVV.